This TCR beta chain was identified in a study of blood T cells in healthy people across ages. This CDR3 spans 15 amino acids. Germline CDR1 SEHNR, CDR2 FQNEAQ (reference sequence). The V end lost 2 bases, the J end lost 6 bases, and 14 bases lay between the germline ends. General study points: Measured against age, TCR beta diversity per million T cells decreased in a roughly linear manner. It was the long-lived donors that had more naive CD4+ cells and higher diversity than aged donors.

With respect to this clonotype: Its antigen is as yet unknown.

Peripheral blood was drawn, about 10 milliliters per donor. Using a J-beta primer mix together with a sample-barcoded 5' primer, a second PCR was run for about 6 to 12 cycles. No fewer than 3 million CDR3-containing paired-end reads came from each sample. A single record per CDR3 protein comes from TCRdb applying MiXCR to the 5' RACE reads. Among 910,000 or so distinct CDR3 sequences, 51% were seen once, and the ten largest hold 20% to 25%. Sequencing was performed on blood. This chain uses TRBV7-9 with TRBJ2-4, with TRBD1 as a possible D gene (6 bases). The sequence came from a woman between 55 and 75 years old in good health. CDR3: CASSLTDQGPNIQYF. The CDR3 DNA reads TGTGCCAGCAGCTTAACGGACCAGGGGCCAAACATTCAGTACTTC.